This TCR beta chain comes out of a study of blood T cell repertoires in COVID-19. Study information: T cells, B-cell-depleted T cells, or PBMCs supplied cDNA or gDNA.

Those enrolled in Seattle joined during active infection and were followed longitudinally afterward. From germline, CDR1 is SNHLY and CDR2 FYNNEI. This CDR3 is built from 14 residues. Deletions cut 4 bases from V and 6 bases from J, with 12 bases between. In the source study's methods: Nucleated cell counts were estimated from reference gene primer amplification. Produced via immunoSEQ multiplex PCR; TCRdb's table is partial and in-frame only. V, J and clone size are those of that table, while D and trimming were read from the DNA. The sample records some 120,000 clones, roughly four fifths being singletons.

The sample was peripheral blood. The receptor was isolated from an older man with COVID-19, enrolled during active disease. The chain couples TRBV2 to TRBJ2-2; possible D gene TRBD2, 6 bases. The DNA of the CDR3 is TGTGCCAGCAGTGCGCAGGGACTTCCCGGGGAGCTGTTTTTT. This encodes CASSAQGLPGELFF.